The 4 T cell receptor beta chains listed next were all sequenced from one sample in a study of CD8 T cells in ankylosing spondylitis. TCRdb recomputed calls from the 5' RACE reads with MiXCR, one row per CDR3 protein. The sample has roughly 150,000 distinct CDR3 sequences; 5.5% to 7.5% are singletons. The sample taken for sequencing was blood, either unsorted or a sorted T cell fraction (not recorded which). These TCRs come from a female donor with ankylosing spondylitis or in good health (not recorded which).

There are many counts of this clonotype. The CDR3, as DNA: TGTGCCAGCAGTTTAATGGCAGGGGACACTGAAGCTTTCTTT. This translates into CASSLMAGDTEAFF. The V and J genes are TRBV12-3 or TRBV12-4 and TRBJ1-1; TRBD1 might be the D (6 bases). The V gene lost 2 bases and the J gene lost 3 bases, with 10 bases spanning the gap. This CDR3 is 14 amino acids long.

This chain uses TRBV29-1 with TRBJ2-2; D ambiguous. The CDR3 length is 12 residues. Per the germline V gene, CDR1 is SQVTM and CDR2 is ANQGSEA. V was pared by 0 bases and J by 7 bases, with 6 bases between. CDR3 residues: CSVEDDGGELFF. For the CDR3, the DNA is TGCAGCGTTGAAGATGACGGCGGGGAGCTGTTTTTT.

This clonotype was found many times. The chain couples TRBV12-3 or TRBV12-4 to TRBJ2-7; D remains unclear. Between the trimmed V and J ends, which lost 2 bases and 5 bases, there was a span of 13 bases. The CDR3 has 14 amino acids. The CDR3 DNA reads as TGTGCCAGCAGTTTAAGGCGTACACTCGACGAGCAGTACTTC. Translated: CASSLRRTLDEQYF.

This clonotype was recorded at least ten times. The CDR3 here is CASSLVEGVKETQYF. CDR3 nucleotide sequence: TGTGCCAGCAGCTTAGTGGAAGGGGTGAAGGAGACCCAGTACTTC. This chain connects TRBV11-2 to TRBJ2-5, with D possibly TRBD1 on 5 matching bases. The V end was cut by 1 base, the J end by 5 bases, with 14 bases between. The CDR3 loop spans 15 amino acids. Germline CDR1 reads SGHAT; CDR2 reads FQNNGV.